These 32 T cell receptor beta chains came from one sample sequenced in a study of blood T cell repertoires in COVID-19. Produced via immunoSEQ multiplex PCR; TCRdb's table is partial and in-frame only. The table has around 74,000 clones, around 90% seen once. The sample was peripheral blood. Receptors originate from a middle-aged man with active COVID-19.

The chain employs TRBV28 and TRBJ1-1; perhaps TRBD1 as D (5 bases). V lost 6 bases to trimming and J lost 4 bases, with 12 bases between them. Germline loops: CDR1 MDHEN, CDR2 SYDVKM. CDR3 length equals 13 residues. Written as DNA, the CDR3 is TGTGCCAGCAGAGGACATCCGAGCACTGAAGCTTTCTTT. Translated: CASRGHPSTEAFF.

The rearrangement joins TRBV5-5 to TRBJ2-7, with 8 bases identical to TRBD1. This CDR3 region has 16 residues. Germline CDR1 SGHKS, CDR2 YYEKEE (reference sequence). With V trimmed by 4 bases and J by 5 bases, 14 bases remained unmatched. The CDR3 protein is CASSTVQGAGSHEQYF. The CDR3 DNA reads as TGTGCCAGCAGCACCGTTCAGGGGGCGGGCAGCCACGAGCAGTACTTC.

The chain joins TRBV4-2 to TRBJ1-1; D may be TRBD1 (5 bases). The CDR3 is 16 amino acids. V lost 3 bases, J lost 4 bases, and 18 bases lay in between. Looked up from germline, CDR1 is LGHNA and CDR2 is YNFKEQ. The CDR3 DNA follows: TGTGCCAGCAGCCAGTCTCCAGTGGGGGGGATCACTGAAGCTTTCTTT. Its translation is CASSQSPVGGITEAFF.

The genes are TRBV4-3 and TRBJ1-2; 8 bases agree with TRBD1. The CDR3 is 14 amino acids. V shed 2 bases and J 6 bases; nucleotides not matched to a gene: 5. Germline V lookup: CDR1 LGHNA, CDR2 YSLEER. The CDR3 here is CASSQSDRANGYTF. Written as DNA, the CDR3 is TGCGCCAGCAGCCAATCGGACAGGGCTAATGGCTACACCTTC.

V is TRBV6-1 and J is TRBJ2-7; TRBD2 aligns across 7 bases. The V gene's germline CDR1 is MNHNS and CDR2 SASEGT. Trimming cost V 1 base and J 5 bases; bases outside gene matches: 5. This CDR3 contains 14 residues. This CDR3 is CASSEGGSLDEQYF. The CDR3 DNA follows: TGTGCCAGCAGTGAAGGCGGGAGCCTAGACGAGCAGTACTTC.

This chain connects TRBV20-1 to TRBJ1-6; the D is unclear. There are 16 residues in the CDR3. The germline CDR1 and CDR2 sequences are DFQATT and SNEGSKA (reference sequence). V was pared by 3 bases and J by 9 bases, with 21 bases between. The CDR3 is CSASSPQPLSGSPLHF. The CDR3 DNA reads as TGCAGTGCTAGTTCGCCGCAGCCCCTCAGCGGTTCACCCCTCCACTTT.

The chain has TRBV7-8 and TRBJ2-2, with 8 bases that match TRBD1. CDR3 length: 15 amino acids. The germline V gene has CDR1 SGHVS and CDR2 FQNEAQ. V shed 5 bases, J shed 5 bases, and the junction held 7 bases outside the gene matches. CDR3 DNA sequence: TGTGCCAGCAGCGGCCGACAGGGGAGAACCGGGGAGCTGTTTTTT. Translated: CASSGRQGRTGELFF.

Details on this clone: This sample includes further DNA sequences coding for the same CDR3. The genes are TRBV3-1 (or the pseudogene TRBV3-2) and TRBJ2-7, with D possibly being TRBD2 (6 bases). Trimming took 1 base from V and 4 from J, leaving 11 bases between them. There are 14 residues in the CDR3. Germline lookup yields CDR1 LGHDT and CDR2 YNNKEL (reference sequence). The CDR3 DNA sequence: TGTGCCAGCAGCCAAGGGCGGGGTGGATACGAGCAGTACTTC. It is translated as CASSQGRGGYEQYF.

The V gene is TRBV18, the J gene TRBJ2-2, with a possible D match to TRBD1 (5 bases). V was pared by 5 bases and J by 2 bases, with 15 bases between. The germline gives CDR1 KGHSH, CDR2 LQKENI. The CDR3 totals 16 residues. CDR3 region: CASSKRGSRNTGELFF. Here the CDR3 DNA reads TGTGCCAGCTCAAAAAGGGGTTCCAGAAACACCGGGGAGCTGTTTTTT.

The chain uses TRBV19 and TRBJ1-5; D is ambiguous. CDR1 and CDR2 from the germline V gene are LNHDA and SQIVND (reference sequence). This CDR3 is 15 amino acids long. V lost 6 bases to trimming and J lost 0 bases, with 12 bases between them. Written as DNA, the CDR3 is TGTGCCAGTAGAAGGAGCATCTATAGCAATCAGCCCCAGCATTTT. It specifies CASRRSIYSNQPQHF.

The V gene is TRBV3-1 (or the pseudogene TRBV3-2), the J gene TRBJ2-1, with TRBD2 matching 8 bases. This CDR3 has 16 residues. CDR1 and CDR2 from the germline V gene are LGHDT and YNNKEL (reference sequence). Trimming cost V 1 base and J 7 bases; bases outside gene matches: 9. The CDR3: CASSQGAPGGKNEQFF. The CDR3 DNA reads TGTGCCAGCAGCCAAGGGGCCCCGGGGGGGAAGAATGAGCAGTTCTTC.

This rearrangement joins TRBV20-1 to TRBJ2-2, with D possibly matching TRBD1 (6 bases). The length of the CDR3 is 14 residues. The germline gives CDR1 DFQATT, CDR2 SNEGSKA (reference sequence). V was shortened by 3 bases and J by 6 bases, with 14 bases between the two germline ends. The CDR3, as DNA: TGCAGTGCTAGTCAGGGGTTTAGGGCCGGGGAGCTGTTTTTT. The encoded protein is CSASQGFRAGELFF.

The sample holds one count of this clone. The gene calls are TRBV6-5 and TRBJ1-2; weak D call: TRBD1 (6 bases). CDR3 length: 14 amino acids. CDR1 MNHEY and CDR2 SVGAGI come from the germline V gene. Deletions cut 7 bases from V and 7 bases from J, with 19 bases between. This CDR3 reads CASTQGKGVVGYTF. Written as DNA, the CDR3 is TGTGCCAGCACCCAAGGGAAGGGGGTCGTTGGCTACACCTTC.

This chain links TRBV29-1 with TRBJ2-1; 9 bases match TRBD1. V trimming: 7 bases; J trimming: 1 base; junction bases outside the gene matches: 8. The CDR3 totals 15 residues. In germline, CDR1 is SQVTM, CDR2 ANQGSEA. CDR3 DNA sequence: TGCAGCGCCCACTCAGGACAGGGGTCCTACAATGAGCAGTTCTTC. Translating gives CSAHSGQGSYNEQFF.

The CDR3 DNA is TGTGCCATCAGTGTGGAGGGAGGCACCCCCAATGAGCAGTTCTTC. Translated, it gives CAISVEGGTPNEQFF. The chain recombines TRBV10-3 with TRBJ2-1; tentative D call: TRBD2 (6 bases). Germline lookup yields CDR1 ENHRY and CDR2 SYGVKD. V shed 4 bases and J shed 6 bases, with 16 bases lying between them. The CDR3 contains 15 residues.

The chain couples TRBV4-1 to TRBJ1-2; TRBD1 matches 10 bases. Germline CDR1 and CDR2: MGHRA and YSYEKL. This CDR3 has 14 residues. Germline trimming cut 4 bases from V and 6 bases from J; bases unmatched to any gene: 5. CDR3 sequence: CASSRPGTGDGYTF. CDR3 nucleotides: TGCGCCAGCAGCCGTCCCGGGACAGGGGATGGCTACACCTTC.

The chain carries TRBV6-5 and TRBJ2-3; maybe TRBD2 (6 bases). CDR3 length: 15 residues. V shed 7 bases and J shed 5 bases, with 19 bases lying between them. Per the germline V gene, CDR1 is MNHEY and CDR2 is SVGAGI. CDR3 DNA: TGTGCCAGCACCAATCAGGAGGGAGTAATAGATACGCAGTATTTT. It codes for CASTNQEGVIDTQYF.

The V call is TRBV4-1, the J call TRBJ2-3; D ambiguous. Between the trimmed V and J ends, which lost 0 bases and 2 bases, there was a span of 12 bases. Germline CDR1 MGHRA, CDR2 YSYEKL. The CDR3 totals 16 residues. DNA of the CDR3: TGCGCCAGCAGCCAAGAGACTCCCTCTGACACAGATACGCAGTATTTT. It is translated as CASSQETPSDTDTQYF.

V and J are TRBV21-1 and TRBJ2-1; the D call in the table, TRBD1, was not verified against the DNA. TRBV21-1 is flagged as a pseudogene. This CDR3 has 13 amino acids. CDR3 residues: CASTRTRRNEQFF. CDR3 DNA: TGTGCCAGCACCCGGACACGTAGGAATGAGCAGTTCTTC.

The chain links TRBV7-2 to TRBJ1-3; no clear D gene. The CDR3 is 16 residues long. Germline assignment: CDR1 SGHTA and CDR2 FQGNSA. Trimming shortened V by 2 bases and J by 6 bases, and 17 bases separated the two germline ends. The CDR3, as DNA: TGTGCCAGCAGCTTAATGAGTTGGGTCGGGGAAAACACCATATATTTT. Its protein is CASSLMSWVGENTIYF.

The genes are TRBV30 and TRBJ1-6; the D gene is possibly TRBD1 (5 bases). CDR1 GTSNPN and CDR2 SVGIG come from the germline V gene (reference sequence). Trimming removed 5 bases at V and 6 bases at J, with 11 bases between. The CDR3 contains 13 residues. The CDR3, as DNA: TGTGCCTGGCACAGGAGAACTAATTCACCCCTCCACTTT. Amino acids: CAWHRRTNSPLHF.

The CDR3 sequence: CATSRLSAGQSEQYF. The DNA for the CDR3 is TGTGCCACCAGCAGACTGTCCGCCGGACAGTCCGAGCAGTACTTC. The V and J genes are TRBV15 and TRBJ2-7, with a possible D match to TRBD1 (6 bases). Per the germline V gene, CDR1 is LNHNV and CDR2 is YYDKDF (reference sequence). The CDR3 runs 15 residues. V was pared by 2 bases and J by 6 bases, with 17 bases between.

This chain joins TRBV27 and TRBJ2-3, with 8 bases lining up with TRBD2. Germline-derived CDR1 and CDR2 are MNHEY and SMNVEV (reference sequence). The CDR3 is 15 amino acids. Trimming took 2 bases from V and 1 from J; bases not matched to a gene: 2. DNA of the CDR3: TGTGCCAGCAGTTTACGGGGGGGCGGCACAGATACGCAGTATTTT. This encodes CASSLRGGGTDTQYF.

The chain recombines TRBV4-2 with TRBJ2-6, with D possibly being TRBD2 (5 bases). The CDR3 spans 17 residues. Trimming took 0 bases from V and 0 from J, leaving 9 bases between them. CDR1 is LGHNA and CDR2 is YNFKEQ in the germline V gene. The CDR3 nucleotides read TGTGCCAGCAGCCAAGAGCGGGTTAGCTCTGGGGCCAACGTCCTGACTTTC. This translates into CASSQERVSSGANVLTF.

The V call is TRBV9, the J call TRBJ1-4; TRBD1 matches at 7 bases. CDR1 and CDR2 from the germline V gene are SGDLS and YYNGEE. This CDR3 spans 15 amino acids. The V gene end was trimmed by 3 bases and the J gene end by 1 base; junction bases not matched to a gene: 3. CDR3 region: CASSGRTGTNEKLFF. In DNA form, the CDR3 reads TGTGCCAGCAGCGGCCGGACAGGAACTAATGAAAAACTGTTTTTT.

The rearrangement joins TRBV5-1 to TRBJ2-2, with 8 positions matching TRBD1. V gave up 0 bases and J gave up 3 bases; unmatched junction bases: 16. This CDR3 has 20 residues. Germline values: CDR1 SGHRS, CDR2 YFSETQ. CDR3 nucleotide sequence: TGCGCCAGCAGCTTGGGGGCAGGGGGCTTCGGTATACTGGACACCGGGGAGCTGTTTTTT. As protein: CASSLGAGGFGILDTGELFF.

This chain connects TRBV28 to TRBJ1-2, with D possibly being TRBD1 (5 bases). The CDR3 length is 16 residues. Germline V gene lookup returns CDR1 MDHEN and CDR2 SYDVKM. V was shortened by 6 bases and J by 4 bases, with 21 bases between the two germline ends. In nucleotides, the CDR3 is TGTGCCAGCAGCCCCCTCCGTGGGGGGTCGGCCTATGGCTACACCTTC. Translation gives CASSPLRGGSAYGYTF.

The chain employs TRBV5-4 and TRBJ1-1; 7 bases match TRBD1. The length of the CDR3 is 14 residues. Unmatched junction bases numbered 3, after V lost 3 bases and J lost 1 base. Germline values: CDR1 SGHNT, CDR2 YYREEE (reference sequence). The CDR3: CASSSGQPNTEAFF. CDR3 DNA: TGTGCCAGCAGCTCGGGACAGCCGAACACTGAAGCTTTCTTT.

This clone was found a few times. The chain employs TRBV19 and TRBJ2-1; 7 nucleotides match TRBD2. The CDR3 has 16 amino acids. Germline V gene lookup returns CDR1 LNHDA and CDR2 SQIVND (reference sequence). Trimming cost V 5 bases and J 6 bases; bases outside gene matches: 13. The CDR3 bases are TGTGCCAGTAGTCGAGAAGCGGCGTCGGGGGGCAATGAGCAGTTCTTC. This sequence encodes CASSREAASGGNEQFF.

The CDR3 DNA reads TGTGCCAGCAGCCCCAGGGAGGGGGGGACCCAGTACTTC. It encodes CASSPREGGTQYF. The chain recombines TRBV3-1 (or the pseudogene TRBV3-2) with TRBJ2-5; TRBD2 is a possible D gene (7 bases). The CDR3 sequence is 13 residues long. Trimming removed 4 bases at V and 7 bases at J, with 13 bases between. Germline loops: CDR1 LGHDT, CDR2 YNNKEL (reference sequence).

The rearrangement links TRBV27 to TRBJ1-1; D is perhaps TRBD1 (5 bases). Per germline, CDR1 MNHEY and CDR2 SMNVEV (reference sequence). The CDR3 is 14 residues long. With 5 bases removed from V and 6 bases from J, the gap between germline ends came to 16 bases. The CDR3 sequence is CASSRLEGRAEAFF. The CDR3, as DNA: TGTGCCAGCAGTCGGCTTGAGGGGAGGGCTGAAGCTTTCTTT.

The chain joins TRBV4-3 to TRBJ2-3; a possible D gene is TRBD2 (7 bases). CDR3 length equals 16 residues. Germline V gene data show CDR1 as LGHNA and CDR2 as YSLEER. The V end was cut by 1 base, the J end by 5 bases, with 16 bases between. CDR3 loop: CASSQGVGGLGDTQYF. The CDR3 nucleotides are TGCGCCAGCAGCCAAGGGGTGGGGGGGCTCGGAGATACGCAGTATTTT.